The 5 T cell receptor beta chains presented below share a single source sample, sequenced in a study of control samples from healthy donors and cancer patients. TCRdb's copy holds only in-frame clones and misses some; the assay was immunoSEQ multiplex PCR. The data show over 65,000 clones, roughly 94% seen once. Sequenced sample: blood. Receptors were obtained from a woman aged 40 to 50 in good health.

The chain links TRBV4-2 to TRBJ2-1, with D tentatively TRBD1 or TRBD2 (5 bases each). The CDR3 contains 18 residues. With 0 bases removed from V and 3 bases from J, the gap between germline ends came to 18 bases. Germline V gene data show CDR1 as LGHNA and CDR2 as YNFKEQ. CDR3 in amino acids: CASSQDTGRAFIYNEQFF. CDR3 nucleotide sequence: TGTGCCAGCAGCCAAGATACGGGGCGGGCCTTCATCTACAATGAGCAGTTCTTC.

This chain uses TRBV11-2 with TRBJ2-7; 13 bases fit TRBD2. V lost 5 bases and J lost 3; bases outside the gene matches: 7. Per the germline V gene, CDR1 is SGHAT and CDR2 is FQNNGV. The CDR3 consists of 16 residues. Here the CDR3 reads CASSVLTSGGFYEQYF. As DNA, the CDR3 is TGTGCCAGCAGCGTCTTGACTAGCGGGGGGTTCTACGAGCAGTACTTC.

The chain has TRBV7-7 and TRBJ1-3; TRBD1 aligns across 9 bases. The CDR3 totals 15 residues. After removal of 6 bases from V and 3 bases from J, the junction contained 6 bases not matched to a gene. CDR1 and CDR2 (germline): SSHAT, FNYEAQ (reference sequence). Written as DNA, the CDR3 is TGTGCCAGCAGTCCCGGGACAGGGCGTGGAAACACCATATATTTT. Translation: CASSPGTGRGNTIYF.

This chain connects TRBV5-1 to TRBJ1-1; weak D call: TRBD1 (6 bases). The CDR3 contains 14 residues. In germline, CDR1 is SGHRS, CDR2 YFSETQ. V was pared by 3 bases and J by 0 bases, with 9 bases between. DNA for the CDR3: TGCGCCAGCAGCTCTACAGGGTTGAACACTGAAGCTTTCTTT. Encoded protein: CASSSTGLNTEAFF. The full variable domain, rest sourced from reference TRBV5-1 and TRBJ1-1, is KAGVTQTPRYLIKTRGQQVTLSCSPISGHRSVSWYQQTPGQGLQFLFEYFSETQRNKGNFPGRFSGRQFSNSRSEMNVSTLELGDSALYLCASSSTGLNTEAFFGQGTRLTVV.

The chain employs TRBV5-1 and TRBJ2-7; 8 nucleotides match TRBD1. This CDR3 has 13 amino acids. Trimming at V came to 4 bases and at J to 6 bases, leaving 6 bases not matched to a gene. Germline V lookup: CDR1 SGHRS, CDR2 YFSETQ. The DNA of the CDR3 is TGCGCCAGCAGCCAGGACAGGGTAGGCGAGCAGTACTTC. It encodes CASSQDRVGEQYF.